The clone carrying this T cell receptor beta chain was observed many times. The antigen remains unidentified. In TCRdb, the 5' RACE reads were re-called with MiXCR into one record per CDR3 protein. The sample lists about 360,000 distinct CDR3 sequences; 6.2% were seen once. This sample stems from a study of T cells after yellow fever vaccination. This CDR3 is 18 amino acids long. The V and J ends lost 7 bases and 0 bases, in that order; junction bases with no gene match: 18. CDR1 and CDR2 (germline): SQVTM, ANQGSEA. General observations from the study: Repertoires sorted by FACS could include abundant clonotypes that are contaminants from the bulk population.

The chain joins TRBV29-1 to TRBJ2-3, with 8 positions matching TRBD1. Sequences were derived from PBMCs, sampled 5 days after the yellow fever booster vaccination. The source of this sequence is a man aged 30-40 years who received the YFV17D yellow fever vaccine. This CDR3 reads CSAKIDRGRSYSTDTQYF. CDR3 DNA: TGCAGCGCGAAAATCGACAGGGGTAGGAGCTATAGCACAGATACGCAGTATTTT.